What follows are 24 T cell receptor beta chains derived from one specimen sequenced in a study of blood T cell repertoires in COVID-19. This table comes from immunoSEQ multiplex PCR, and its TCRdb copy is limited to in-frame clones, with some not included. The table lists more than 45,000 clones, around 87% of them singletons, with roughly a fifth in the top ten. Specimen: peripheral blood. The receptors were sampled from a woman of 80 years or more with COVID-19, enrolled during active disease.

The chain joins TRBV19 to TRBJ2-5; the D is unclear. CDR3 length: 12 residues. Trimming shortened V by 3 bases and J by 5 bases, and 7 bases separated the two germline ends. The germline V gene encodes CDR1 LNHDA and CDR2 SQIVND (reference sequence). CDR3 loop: CASSMSRETQYF. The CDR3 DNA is TGTGCCAGTAGTATGTCCCGGGAGACCCAGTACTTC.

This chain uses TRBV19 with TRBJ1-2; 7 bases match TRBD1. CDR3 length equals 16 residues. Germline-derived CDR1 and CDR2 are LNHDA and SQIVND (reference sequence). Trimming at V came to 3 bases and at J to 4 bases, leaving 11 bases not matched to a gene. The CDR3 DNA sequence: TGTGCCAGTAGTATGGCGACAGGGACCCTCGGCTATGGCTACACCTTC. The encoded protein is CASSMATGTLGYGYTF.

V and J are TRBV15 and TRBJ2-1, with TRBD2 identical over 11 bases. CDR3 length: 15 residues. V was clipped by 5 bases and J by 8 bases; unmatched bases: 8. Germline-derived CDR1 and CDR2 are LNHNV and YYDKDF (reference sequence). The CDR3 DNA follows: TGTGCCACCAGCCGTAGCGGGGGGGTGTTGGATGAGCAGTTCTTC. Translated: CATSRSGGVLDEQFF.

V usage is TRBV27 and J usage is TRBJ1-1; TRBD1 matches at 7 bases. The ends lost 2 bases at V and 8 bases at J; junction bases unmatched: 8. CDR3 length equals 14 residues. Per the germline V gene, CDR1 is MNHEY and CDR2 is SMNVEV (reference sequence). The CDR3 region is CASSLGDSRSEAFF. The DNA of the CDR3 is TGTGCCAGCAGTTTAGGGGACAGTCGTTCCGAAGCTTTCTTT.

CDR3 in DNA: TGCGCCAGCAGCCCCCAGCCGGGTTTGTTGAGGACTGAAGCTTTCTTT. Translated: CASSPQPGLLRTEAFF. V is TRBV5-1 and J is TRBJ1-1; D remains ambiguous. The CDR3 extends over 16 amino acids. Trimming left V 4 bases short and J 5 bases short, with 21 bases between. The germline V gene has CDR1 SGHRS and CDR2 YFSETQ.

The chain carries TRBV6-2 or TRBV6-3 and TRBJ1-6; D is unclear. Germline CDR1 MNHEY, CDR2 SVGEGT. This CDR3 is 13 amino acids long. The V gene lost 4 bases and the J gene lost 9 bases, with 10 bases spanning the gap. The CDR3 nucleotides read TGTGCCAGCAGTTCGAAAGGCGGTTCACCCCTCCACTTT. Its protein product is CASSSKGGSPLHF.

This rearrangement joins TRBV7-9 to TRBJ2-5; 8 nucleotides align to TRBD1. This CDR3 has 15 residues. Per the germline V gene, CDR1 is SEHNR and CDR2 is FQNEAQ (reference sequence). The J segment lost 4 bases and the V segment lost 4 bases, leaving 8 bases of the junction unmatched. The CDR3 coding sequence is TGTGCCAGCAGCTCCGGACAGGGACTTACAGAGACCCAGTACTTC. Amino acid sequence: CASSSGQGLTETQYF.

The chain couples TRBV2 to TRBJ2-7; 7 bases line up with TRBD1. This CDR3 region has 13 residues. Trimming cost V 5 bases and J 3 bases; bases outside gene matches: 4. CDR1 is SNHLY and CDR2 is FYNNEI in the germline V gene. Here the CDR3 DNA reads TGTGCCAGCAGTCCAACAGGGGTCTACGAGCAGTACTTC. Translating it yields CASSPTGVYEQYF.

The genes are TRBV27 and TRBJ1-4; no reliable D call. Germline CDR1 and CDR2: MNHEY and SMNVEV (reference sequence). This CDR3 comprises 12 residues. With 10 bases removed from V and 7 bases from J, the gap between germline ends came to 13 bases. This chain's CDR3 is CATSGLGEKLFF. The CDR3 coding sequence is TGTGCCACGTCGGGGTTGGGTGAAAAACTGTTTTTT.

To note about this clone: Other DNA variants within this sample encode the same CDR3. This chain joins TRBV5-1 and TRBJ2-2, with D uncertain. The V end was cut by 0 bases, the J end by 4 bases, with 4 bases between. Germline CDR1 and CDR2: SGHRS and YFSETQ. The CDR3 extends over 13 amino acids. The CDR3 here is CASSLAGTGELFF. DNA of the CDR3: TGCGCCAGCAGCTTGGCGGGCACCGGGGAGCTGTTTTTT.

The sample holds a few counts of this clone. The CDR3 DNA is TGCAGCGTTGGGTTAGGGACAGCCTCTGGAAACACCATATATTTT. Encoded protein: CSVGLGTASGNTIYF. The rearrangement uses TRBV29-1 and TRBJ1-3, with 7 bases fitting TRBD1. Germline V gene data show CDR1 as SQVTM and CDR2 as ANQGSEA. The CDR3 runs 15 residues. The ends lost 4 bases at V and 0 bases at J; junction bases unmatched: 6.

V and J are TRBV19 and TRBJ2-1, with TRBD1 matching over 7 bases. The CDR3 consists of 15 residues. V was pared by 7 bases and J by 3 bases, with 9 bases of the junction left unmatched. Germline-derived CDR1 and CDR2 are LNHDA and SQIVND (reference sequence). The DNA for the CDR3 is TGTGCCAGTACCACCGGGACAGCTAACTACAATGAGCAGTTCTTC. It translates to CASTTGTANYNEQFF.

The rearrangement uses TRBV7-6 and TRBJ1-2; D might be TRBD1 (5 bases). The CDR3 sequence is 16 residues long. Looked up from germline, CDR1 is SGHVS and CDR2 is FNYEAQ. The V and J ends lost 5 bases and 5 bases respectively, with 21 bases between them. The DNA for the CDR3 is TGTGCCAGCAGCAAGGACGACAGCCATTCTTCTTATGGCTACACCTTC. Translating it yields CASSKDDSHSSYGYTF. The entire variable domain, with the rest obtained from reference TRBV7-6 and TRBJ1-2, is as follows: GAGVSQSPRYKVTKRGQDVALRCDPISGHVSLYWYRQALGQGPEFLTYFNYEAQQDKSGLPNDRFSAERPEGSISTLTIQRTEQRDSAMYRCASSKDDSHSSYGYTFGSGTRLTVV.

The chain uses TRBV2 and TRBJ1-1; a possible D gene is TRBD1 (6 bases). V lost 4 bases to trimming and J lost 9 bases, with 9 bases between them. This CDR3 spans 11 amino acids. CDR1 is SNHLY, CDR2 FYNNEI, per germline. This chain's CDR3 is CASSGGQKAFF. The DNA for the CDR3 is TGTGCCAGCAGTGGGGGACAAAAAGCTTTCTTT.

The CDR3 protein is CASSRSSGGGDTQYF. CDR3 coding DNA: TGTGCCAGCAGCCGATCTAGCGGGGGTGGGGATACGCAGTATTTT. This chain links TRBV3-1 (or the pseudogene TRBV3-2) with TRBJ2-3; 10 nucleotides match TRBD2. Losses at the gene ends were 4 bases for V and 6 bases for J; bases not matched to a gene: 7. This CDR3 is 15 amino acids long. In germline, CDR1 is LGHDT, CDR2 YNNKEL (reference sequence).

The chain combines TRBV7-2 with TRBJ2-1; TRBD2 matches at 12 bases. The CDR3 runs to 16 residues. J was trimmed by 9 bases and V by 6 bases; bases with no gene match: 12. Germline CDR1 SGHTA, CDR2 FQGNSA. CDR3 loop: CASSPSPSGGGGEQFF. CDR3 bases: TGTGCCAGCAGTCCTTCGCCTAGCGGGGGGGGAGGTGAGCAGTTCTTC.

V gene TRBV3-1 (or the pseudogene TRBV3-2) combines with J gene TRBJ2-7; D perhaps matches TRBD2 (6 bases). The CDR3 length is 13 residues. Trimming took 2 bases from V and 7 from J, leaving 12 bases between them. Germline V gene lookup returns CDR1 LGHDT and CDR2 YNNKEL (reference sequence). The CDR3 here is CASSQQVGGEQYF. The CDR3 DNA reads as TGTGCCAGCAGCCAACAAGTAGGAGGGGAGCAGTACTTC.

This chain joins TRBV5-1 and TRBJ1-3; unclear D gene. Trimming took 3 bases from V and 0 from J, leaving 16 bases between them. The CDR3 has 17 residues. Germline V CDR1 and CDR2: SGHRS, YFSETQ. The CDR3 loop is CASSYQAIRSSGNTIYF. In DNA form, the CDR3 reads TGCGCCAGCAGCTACCAAGCAATCCGAAGCTCTGGAAACACCATATATTTT.

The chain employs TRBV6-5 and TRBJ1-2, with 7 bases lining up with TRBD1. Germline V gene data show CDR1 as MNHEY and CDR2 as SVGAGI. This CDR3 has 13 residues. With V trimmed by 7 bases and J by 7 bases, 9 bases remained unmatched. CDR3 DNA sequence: TGTGCCAGCACCCCAGGGGGGCCGGGTGGCTACACCTTC. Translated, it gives CASTPGGPGGYTF.

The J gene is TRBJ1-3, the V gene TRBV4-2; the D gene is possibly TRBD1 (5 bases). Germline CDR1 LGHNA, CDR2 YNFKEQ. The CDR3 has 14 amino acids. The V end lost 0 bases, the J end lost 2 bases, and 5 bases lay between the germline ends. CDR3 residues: CASSQEQAGNTIYF. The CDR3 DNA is TGTGCCAGCAGCCAAGAACAGGCTGGAAACACCATATATTTT.

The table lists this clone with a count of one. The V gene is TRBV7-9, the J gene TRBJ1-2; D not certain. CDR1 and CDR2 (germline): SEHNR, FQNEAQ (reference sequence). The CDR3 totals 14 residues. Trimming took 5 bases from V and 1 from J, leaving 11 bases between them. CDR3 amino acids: CASSPQTFNYGYTF. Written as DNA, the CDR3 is TGTGCCAGCAGCCCTCAGACATTTAACTATGGCTACACCTTC.

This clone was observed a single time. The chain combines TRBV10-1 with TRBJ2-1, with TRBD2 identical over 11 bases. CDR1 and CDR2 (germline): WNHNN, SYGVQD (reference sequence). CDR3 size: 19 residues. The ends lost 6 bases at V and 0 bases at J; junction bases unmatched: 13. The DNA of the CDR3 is TGCGCCAGCAGAACCGGGACTAGCGGAATCCAGAGCTCCTACAATGAGCAGTTCTTC. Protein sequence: CASRTGTSGIQSSYNEQFF.

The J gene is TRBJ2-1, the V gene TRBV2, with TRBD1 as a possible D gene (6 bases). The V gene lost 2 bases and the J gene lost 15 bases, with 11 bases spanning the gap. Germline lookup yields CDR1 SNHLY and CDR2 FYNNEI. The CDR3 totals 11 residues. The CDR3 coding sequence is TGTGCCAGCAGTGAACAGGGGACCCCGTTCTTC. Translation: CASSEQGTPFF.

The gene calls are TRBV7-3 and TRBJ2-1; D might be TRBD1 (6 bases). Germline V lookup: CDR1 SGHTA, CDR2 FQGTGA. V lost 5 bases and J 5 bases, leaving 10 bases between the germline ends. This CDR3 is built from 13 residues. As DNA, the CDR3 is TGTGCCAGCAGCCTCGACAGGAACAATGAGCAGTTCTTC. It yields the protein CASSLDRNNEQFF.